This T cell receptor (beta chain) derives from a study of T-cell memory formation after mild COVID-19. Looking at the study overall: TCR clusters were largely donor specific. The study's findings and limits: Contracting clones, day 15 to 85, had balanced CD4/CD8, and later expanders favored CD4+. The main location of contracting CD4+ clones was CM and EM, and that of contracting CD8+ clones was EMRA. Second-wave clones that peaked on day 37 lacked confirmed SARS-CoV-2 specificity.

In TCRdb, the 5' RACE reads were re-called with MiXCR into one record per CDR3 protein. The sample lists 210,000 or so distinct CDR3 sequences; approximately 16% were seen once. The CDR3 has 15 amino acids. V lost 8 bases and J lost 2, with 15 bases in between. Germline V gene lookup returns CDR1 SEHNR and CDR2 FQNEAQ (reference sequence). A word on this clonotype: Its matching antigen is unknown.

Sequenced sample: PBMCs or a T cell subset sorted from them (not recorded which). This TCR was recovered from an adult woman who had mild COVID-19 (a few samples of this study predate the infection). Cell type and time point are not known. The chain combines TRBV7-9 with TRBJ2-2; D may match TRBD1 or TRBD2 (6 bases each). CDR3 residues: CASSARGRNTGELFF. The CDR3 nucleotides are TGTGCCAGCTCGGCCCGGGGGCGCAACACCGGGGAGCTGTTTTTT.